This T cell receptor beta chain appears in the sequencing data of a study of cytomegalovirus exposure and HLA in healthy donors. Study results and caveats: The classifier was said to identify cytomegalovirus status with high specificity and sensitivity. Sequencing depth roughly uniform across donors was assumed in presence/absence analyses.

About this clone: The target antigen is unknown.

With 60 Vbeta and 13 Jbeta primers, the PCR was carried out. Assay used: immunoSEQ multiplex PCR; TCRdb lists only in-frame clones, some missing. The sample has about 140,000 clones; 76% are singletons. CDR3 length: 17 residues. Trimming pared 5 bases from V and 2 bases from J, leaving 20 bases between. Per the germline V gene, CDR1 is SNHLY and CDR2 is FYNNEI. The genes are TRBV2 and TRBJ2-3; weak D call: TRBD2 (6 bases). Sequenced sample: PBMCs. This TCR was sampled from a male donor in good health and CMV-seronegative. CDR3 nucleotide sequence: TGTGCCAGCAGTTCCCGGGGGAGTCAAATTTTCACAGATACGCAGTATTTT. It is translated as CASSSRGSQIFTDTQYF.